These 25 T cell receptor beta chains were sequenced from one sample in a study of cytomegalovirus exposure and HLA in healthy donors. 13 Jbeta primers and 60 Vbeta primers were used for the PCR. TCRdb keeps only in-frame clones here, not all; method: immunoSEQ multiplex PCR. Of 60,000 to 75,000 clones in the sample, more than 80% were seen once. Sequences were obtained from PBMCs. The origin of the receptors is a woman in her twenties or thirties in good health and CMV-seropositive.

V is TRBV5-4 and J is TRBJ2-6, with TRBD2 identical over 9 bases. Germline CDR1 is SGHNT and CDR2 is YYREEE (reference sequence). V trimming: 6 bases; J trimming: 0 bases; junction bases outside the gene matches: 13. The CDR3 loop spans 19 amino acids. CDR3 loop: CASTPVLGGRASGANVLTF. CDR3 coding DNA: TGTGCCAGCACCCCCGTGCTTGGCGGGAGGGCCTCTGGGGCCAACGTCCTGACTTTC.

The DNA for the CDR3 is TGTGCCAGCAACTCGATAAACTCCGGGACTAGCCTTAGCACAGATACGCAGTATTTT. Translated: CASNSINSGTSLSTDTQYF. The gene calls are TRBV5-6 and TRBJ2-3; the match to TRBD2 covers 9 bases. Germline assignment: CDR1 SGHDT and CDR2 YYEEEE. This CDR3 is 19 amino acids long. The V gene end was trimmed by 6 bases and the J gene end by 0 bases; junction bases not matched to a gene: 17.

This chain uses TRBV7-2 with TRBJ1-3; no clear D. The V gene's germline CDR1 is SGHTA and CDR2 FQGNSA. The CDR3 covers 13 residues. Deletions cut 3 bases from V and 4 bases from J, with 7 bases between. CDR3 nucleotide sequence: TGTGCCAGCAGCTTCGGAGGCGGAAACACCATATATTTT. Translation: CASSFGGGNTIYF.

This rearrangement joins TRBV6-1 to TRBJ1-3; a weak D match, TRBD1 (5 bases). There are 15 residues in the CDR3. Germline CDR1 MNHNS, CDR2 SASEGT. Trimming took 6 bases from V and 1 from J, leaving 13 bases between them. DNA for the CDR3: TGTGCCAGCAGGTCACGTAGGGGATCTGGAAACACCATATATTTT. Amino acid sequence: CASRSRRGSGNTIYF.

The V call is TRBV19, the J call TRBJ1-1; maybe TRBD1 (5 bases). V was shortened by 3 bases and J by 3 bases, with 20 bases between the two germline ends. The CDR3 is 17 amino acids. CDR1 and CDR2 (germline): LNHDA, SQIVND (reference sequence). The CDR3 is CASSILGGGGSYTEAFF. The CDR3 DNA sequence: TGTGCCAGTAGTATCCTTGGAGGCGGGGGGTCGTACACTGAAGCTTTCTTT.

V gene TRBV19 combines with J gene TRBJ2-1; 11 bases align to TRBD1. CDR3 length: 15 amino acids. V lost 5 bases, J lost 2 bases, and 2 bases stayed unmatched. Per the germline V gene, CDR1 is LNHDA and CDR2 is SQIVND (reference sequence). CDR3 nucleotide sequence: TGTGCCAGTAGTTGGGACAGGGGGGCCTACAATGAGCAGTTCTTC. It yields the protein CASSWDRGAYNEQFF.

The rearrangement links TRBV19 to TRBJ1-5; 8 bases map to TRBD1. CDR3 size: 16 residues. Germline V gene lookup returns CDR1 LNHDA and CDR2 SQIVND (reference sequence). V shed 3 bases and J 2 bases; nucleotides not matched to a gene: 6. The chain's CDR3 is CASSIPDRGGNQPQHF. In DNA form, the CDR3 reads TGTGCCAGTAGTATTCCCGACAGGGGAGGCAATCAGCCCCAGCATTTT.

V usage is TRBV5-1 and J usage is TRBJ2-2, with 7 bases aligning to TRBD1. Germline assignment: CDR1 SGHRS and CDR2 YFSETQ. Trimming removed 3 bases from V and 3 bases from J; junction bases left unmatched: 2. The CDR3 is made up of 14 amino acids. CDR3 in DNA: TGCGCCAGCAGCTCCCAGGGGGACACCGGGGAGCTGTTTTTT. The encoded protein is CASSSQGDTGELFF.

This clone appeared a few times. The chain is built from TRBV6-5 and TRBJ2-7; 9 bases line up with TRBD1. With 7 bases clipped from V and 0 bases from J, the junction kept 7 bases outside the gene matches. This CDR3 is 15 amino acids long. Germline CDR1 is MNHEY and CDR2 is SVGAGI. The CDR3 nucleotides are TGTGCCAGCACTGCCGACAGGGGGATCTCCTACGAGCAGTACTTC. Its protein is CASTADRGISYEQYF.

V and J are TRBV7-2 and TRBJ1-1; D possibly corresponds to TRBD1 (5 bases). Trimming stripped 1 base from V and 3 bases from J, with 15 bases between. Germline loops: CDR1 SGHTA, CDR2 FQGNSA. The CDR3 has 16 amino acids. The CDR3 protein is CASSLVPGLRDTEAFF. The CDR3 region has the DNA TGTGCCAGCAGCTTAGTTCCAGGGCTTAGGGACACTGAAGCTTTCTTT.

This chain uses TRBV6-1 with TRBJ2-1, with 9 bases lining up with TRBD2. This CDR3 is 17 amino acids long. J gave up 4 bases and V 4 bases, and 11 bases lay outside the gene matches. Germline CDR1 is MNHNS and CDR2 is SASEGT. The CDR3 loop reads CASSAHWPSGAYNEQFF. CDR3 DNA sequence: TGTGCCAGCAGTGCCCATTGGCCTAGCGGGGCATACAATGAGCAGTTCTTC.

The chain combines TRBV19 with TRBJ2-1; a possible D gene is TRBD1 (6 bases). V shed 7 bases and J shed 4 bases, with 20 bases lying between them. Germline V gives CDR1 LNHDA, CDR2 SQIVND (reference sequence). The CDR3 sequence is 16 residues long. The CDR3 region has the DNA TGTGCCAGTACACCCGGGTCCTCAGGGGTATACAATGAGCAGTTCTTC. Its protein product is CASTPGSSGVYNEQFF.

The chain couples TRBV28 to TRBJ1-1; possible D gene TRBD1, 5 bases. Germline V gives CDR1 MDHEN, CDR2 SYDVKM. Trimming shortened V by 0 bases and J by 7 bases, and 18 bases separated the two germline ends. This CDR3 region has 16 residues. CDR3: CASSLWAGTSNFEAFF. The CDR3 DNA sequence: TGTGCCAGCAGTTTATGGGCAGGGACTTCCAACTTTGAAGCTTTCTTT. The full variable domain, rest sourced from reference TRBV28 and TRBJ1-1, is DVKVTQSSRYLVKRTGEKVFLECVQDMDHENMFWYRQDPGLGLRLIYFSYDVKMKEKGDIPEGYSVSREKKERFSLILESASTNQTSMYLCASSLWAGTSNFEAFFGQGTRLTVV.

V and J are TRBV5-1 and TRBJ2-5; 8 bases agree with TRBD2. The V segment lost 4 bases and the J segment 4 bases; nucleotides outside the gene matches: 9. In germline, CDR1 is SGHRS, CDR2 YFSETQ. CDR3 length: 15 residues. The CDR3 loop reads CASSGKRERAETQYF. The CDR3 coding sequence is TGCGCCAGCAGCGGAAAGCGGGAGAGGGCAGAGACCCAGTACTTC.

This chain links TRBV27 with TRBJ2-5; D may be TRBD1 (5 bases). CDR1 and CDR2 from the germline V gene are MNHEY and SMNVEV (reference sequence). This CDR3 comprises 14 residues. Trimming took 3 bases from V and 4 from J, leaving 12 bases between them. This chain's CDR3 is CASSFDSSGETQYF. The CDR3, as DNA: TGTGCCAGCAGTTTTGACAGTTCGGGAGAGACCCAGTACTTC.

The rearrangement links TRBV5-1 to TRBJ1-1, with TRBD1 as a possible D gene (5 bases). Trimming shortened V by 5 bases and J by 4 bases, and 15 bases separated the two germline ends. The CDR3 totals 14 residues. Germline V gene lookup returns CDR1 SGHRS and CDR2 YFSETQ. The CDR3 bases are TGCGCCAGCAGGTTCGGGGGGGATTTCACTGAAGCTTTCTTT. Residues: CASRFGGDFTEAFF.

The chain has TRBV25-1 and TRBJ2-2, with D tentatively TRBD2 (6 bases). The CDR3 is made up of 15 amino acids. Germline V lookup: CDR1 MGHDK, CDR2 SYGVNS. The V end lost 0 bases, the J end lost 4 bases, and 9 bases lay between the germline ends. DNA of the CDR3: TGTGCCAGCAGTGAATACGGGGGTATCACCGGGGAGCTGTTTTTT. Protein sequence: CASSEYGGITGELFF.

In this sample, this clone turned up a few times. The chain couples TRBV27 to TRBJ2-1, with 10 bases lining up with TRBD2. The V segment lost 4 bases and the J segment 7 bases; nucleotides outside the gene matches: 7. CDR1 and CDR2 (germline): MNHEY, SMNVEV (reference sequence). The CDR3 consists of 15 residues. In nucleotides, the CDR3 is TGTGCCAGCAGTTCTTTAGCGGGAGGTTTGAATGAGCAGTTCTTC. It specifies CASSSLAGGLNEQFF.

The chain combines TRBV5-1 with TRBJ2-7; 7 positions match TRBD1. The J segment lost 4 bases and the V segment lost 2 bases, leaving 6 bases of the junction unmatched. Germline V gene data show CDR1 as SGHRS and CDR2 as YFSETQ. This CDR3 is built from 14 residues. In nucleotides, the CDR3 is TGCGCCAGCAGCTTTATGGGACAGAGGTACGAGCAGTACTTC. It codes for CASSFMGQRYEQYF.

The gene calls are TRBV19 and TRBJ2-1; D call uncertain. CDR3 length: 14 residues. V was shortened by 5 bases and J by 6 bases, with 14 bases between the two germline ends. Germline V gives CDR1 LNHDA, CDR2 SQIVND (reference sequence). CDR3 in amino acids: CASSEVPWLNEQFF. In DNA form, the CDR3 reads TGTGCCAGTAGTGAGGTCCCCTGGCTCAATGAGCAGTTCTTC.

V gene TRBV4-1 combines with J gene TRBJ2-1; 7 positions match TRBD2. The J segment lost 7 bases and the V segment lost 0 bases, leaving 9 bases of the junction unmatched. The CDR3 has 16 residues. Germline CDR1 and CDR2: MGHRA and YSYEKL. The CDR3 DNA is TGCGCCAGCAGCCAAGAAGACCTAGCGGAGTTGAATGAGCAGTTCTTC. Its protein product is CASSQEDLAELNEQFF.

Here the CDR3 reads CASSRRTGPVAFF. CDR3 DNA sequence: TGTGCCAGCAGCCGTCGGACAGGGCCGGTAGCTTTCTTT. The chain has TRBV6-6 and TRBJ1-1; 8 bases match TRBD1. The CDR3 is 13 amino acids. Per the germline V gene, CDR1 is MNHNY and CDR2 is SVGAGI (reference sequence). V gave up 6 bases and J gave up 10 bases; unmatched junction bases: 10.

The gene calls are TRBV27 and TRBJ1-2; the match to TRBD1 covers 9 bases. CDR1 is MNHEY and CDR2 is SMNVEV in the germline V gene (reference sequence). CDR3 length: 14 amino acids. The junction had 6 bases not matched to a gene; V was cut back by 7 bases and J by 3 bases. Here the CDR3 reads CASKLQGAYYGYTF. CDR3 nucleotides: TGTGCCAGCAAACTACAGGGGGCATACTATGGCTACACCTTC.

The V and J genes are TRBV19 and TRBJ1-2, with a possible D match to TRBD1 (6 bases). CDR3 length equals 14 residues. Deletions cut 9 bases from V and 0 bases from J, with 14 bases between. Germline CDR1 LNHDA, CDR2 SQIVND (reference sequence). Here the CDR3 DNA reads TGTGCCAGAGAGACAGGTGCACCTAACTATGGCTACACCTTC. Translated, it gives CARETGAPNYGYTF.

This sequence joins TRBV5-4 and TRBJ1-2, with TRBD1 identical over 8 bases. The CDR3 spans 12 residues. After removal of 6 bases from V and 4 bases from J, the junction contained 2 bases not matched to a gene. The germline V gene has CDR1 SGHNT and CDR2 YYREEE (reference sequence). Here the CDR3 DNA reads TGTGCCAGCACGGACAGGGTCTATGGCTACACCTTC. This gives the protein CASTDRVYGYTF.